This paragraph reports one T cell receptor beta chain. This record belongs to a study of blood T cell repertoires in COVID-19. Across the whole study: COVID-19 samples from acute and convalescent phases originated in the United States, Italy and Spain.

As processed by the authors: Amplification of reference gene primers provided the estimated nucleated cell counts. The table came from immunoSEQ multiplex PCR; TCRdb's copy has only in-frame clones and leaves some out. Clone size and the V and J calls come from that table; the DNA yielded D and trimming. Among around 300,000 clones listed, roughly 87% were seen once. Source material: peripheral blood. This sequence was found in a man in his fifties or sixties with active or convalescent COVID-19.

The CDR3 nucleotides are TGTGCCAGCACTCGCGAGAACACCGGGGAGCTGTTTTTT. Protein: CASTRENTGELFF. The chain recombines TRBV2 with TRBJ2-2; D is unresolved. Germline V gives CDR1 SNHLY, CDR2 FYNNEI. Trimming pared 7 bases from V and 1 base from J, leaving 7 bases between. CDR3 length equals 13 residues.